This T cell receptor (beta chain) originates from a study of blood T cell repertoires in COVID-19. Authors' analysis steps: By means of reference gene primer amplification, nucleated cell counts were estimated. Some clones are missing from TCRdb's copy, which holds only in-frame ones; the method was immunoSEQ multiplex PCR. V and J calls and clone size come straight from that table; D and trimming were deduced from the DNA. The sample has about 350,000 clones; approximately 90% are singletons. While infection was still active, Seattle patients were enrolled and then followed longitudinally. The material sequenced was peripheral blood. The sequence derives from a woman aged 55-75 years with COVID-19, enrolled during active disease.

The CDR3 here is CASSIWGGARETQYF. The CDR3 coding sequence is TGTGCCAGCAGTATCTGGGGGGGGGCCAGAGAGACCCAGTACTTC. The rearrangement uses TRBV11-3 and TRBJ2-5; weak D call: TRBD2 (7 bases). From germline, CDR1 is SGHNT and CDR2 YENEEA. V was trimmed by 6 bases and J by 4 bases, leaving 18 bases between them. CDR3 length: 15 amino acids.